The T cell receptor (beta chain) under discussion was sequenced for a study of shared clonotypes between healthy human individuals. Regarding the study as a whole: With a few donors compared, 5% to 5.5% of naive CD4 clonotypes were shared.

The CDR3 runs 15 residues. In germline, CDR1 is MDHEN, CDR2 SYDVKM. V lost 5 bases and J lost 5; bases outside the gene matches: 9. All donors were Caucasian adults living in Nashville, Tennessee. Concerning this clone: Antigen: not known.

Deep-level running was used for the assay. The protocol was immunoSEQ multiplex PCR, while the TCRdb copy is restricted to in-frame clones and leaves out a portion. Here the sample spans 1,500,000 or so clones, 97% to 99% being singletons. Source material: naive CD4+ T cells sorted from blood. The subset is: CD45RA+ positively selected. This TCR was sampled from a man under 40 in good health. V and J are TRBV28 and TRBJ1-5, with 7 bases lining up with TRBD1. The CDR3 spells CASSPTGMLDQPQHF. CDR3 coding DNA: TGTGCCAGCAGTCCGACAGGGATGTTGGATCAGCCCCAGCATTTT.